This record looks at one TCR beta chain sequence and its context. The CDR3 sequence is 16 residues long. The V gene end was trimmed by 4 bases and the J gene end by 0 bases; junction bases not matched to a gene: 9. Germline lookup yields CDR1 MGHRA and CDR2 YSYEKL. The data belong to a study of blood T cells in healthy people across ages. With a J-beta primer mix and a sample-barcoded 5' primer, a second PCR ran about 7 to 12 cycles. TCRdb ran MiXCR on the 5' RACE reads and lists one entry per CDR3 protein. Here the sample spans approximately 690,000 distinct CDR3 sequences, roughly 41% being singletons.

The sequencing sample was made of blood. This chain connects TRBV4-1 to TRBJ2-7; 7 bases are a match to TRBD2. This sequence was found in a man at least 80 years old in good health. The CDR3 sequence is CASSPTPSGASYEQYF. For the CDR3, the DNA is TGCGCCAGCAGCCCGACTCCTAGCGGCGCCTCCTACGAGCAGTACTTC.